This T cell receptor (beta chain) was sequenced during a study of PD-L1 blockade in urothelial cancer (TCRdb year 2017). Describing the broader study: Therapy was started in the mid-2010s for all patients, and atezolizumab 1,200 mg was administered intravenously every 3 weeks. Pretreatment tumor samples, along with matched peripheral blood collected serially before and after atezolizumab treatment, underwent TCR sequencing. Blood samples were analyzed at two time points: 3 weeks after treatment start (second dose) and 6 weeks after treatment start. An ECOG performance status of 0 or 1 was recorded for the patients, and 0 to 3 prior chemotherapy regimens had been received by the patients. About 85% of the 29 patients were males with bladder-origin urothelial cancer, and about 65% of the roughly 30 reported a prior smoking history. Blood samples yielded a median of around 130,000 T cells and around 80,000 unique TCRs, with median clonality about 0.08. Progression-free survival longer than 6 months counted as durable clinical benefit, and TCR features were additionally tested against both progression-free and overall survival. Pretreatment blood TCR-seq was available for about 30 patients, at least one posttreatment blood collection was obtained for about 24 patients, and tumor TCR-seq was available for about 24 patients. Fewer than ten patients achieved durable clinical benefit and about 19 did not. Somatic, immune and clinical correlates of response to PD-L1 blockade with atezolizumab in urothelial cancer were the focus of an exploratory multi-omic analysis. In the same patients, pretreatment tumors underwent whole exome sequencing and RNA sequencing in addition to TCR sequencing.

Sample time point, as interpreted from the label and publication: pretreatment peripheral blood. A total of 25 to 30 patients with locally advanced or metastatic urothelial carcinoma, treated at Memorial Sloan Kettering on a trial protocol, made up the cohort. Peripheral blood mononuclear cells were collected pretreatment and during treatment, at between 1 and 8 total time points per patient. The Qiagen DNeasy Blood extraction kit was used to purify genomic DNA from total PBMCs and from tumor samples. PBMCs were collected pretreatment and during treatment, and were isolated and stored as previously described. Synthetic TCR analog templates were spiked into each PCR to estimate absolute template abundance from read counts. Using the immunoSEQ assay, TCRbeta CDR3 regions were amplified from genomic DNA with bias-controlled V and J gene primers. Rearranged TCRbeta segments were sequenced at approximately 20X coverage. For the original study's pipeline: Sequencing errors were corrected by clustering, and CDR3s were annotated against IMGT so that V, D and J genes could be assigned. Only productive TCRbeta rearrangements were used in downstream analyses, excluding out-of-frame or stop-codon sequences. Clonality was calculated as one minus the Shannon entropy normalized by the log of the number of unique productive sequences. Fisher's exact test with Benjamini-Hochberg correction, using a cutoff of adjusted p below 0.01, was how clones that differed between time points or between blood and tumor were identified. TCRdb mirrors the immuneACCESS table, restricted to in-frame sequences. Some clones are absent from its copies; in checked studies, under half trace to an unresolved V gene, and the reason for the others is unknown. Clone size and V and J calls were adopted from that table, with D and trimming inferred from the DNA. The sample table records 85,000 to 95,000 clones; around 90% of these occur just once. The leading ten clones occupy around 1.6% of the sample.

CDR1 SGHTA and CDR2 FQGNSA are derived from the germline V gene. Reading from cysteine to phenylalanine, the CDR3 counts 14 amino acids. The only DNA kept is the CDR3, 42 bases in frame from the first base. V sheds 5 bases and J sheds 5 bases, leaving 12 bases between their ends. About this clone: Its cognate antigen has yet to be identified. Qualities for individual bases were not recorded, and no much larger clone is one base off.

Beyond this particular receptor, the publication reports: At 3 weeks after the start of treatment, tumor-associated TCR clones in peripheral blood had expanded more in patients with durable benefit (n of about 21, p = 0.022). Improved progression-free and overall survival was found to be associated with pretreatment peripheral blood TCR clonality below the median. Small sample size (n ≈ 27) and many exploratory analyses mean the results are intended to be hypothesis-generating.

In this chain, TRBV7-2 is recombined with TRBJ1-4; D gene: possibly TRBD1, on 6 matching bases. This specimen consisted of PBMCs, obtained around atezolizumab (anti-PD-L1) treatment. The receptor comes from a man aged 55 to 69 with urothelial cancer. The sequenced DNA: TGTGCCAGCAGCCCACCTGGACAGAATGAAAAACTGTTTTTT. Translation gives CASSPPGQNEKLFF.